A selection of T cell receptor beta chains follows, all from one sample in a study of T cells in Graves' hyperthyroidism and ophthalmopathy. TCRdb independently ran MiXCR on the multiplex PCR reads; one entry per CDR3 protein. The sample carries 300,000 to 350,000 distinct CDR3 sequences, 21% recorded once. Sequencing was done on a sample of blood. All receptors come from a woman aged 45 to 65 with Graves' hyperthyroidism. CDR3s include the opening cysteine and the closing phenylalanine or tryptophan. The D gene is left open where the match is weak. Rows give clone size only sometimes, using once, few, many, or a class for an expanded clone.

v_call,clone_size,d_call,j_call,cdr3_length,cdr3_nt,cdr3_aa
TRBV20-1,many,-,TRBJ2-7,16,TGCAGTGCTAGAGAACCACCCTCGACAGCCAAGTGGGAGCAGTACTTC,CSAREPPSTAKWEQYF
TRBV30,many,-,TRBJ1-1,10,TGTGCCTGTCAGAACACTGAAGCTTTCTTT,CACQNTEAFF
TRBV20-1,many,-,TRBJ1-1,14,TGCAGTGCTAGAGATCCAGGGGTGAACACTGAAGCTTTCTTT,CSARDPGVNTEAFF
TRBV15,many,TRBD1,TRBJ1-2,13,TGTGCCACCAGCAGACGGGACAGGGATGGCTACACCTTC,CATSRRDRDGYTF
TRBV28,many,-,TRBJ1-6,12,TGTGCCAGCAGTCCCCCCATTTCACCCCTCCACTTT,CASSPPISPLHF
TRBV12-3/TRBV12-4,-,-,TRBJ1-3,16,TGTGCCAGCAGTTTAGTTGTCTTCAGCTCTGGAAACACCATATATTTT,CASSLVVFSSGNTIYF
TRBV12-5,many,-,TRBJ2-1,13,TGTGCTAGTGGTTTGGACCGTAGTAATGAGCAGTTCTTC,CASGLDRSNEQFF
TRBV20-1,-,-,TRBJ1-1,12,TGCAGTGCTAGAAGTGGGGTCGGTGAAGCTTTCTTT,CSARSGVGEAFF
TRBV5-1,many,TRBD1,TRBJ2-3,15,TGCGCCAGCAGCTGGGACAGGGGGAGAACAGATACGCAGTATTTT,CASSWDRGRTDTQYF
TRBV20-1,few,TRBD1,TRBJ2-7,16,TGCAGTGCTAGAGGTAGGGGACAGGGCCGATACTACGAGCAGTACTTC,CSARGRGQGRYYEQYF
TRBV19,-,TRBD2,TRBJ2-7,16,TGTGCCAGTAGTAAACGTACTAGCGGGAGCTCCCACGAGCAGTACTTC,CASSKRTSGSSHEQYF
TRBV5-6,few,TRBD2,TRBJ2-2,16,TGTGCCAGCAGCTCCGCTAGCGGGGGGTCCACCGGGGAGCTGTTTTTT,CASSSASGGSTGELFF
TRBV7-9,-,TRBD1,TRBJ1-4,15,TGTGCCAGCAGCTTAGGGACAGGGGATAATGAAAAACTGTTTTTT,CASSLGTGDNEKLFF
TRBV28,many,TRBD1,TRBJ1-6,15,TGTGCCAGCAGGATCTCACAGGGGGCCAGTTCACCCCTCCACTTT,CASRISQGASSPLHF
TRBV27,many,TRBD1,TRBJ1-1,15,TGTGCCAGCAGTTCTGGGACAGGGGATTGGGCTGAAGCTTTCTTT,CASSSGTGDWAEAFF
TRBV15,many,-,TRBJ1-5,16,TGTGCCACCAGCAGTTTAGGGCGGAACAGCAATCAGCCCCAGCATTTT,CATSSLGRNSNQPQHF
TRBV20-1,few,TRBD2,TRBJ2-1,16,TGCAGTGCTAGAGACGGGACTAGCGGGAGATCCGATGAGCAGTTCTTC,CSARDGTSGRSDEQFF
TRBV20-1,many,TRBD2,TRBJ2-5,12,TGCAGTGGCACGGGACTAGCGGAGACCCAGTACTTC,CSGTGLAETQYF
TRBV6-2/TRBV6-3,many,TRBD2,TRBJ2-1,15,TGTGCCAGCAGTTACAATAGCGGGAGGCTCGGTGAGCAGTTCTTC,CASSYNSGRLGEQFF
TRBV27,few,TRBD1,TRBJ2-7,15,TGTGCCAGCAGCCGGACAGGGGGAGTTACCTACGAGCAGTACTTC,CASSRTGGVTYEQYF
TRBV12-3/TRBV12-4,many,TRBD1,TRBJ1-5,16,TGTGCCAGCAGCAAACAGGGGGCACACAGCAATCAGCCCCAGCATTTT,CASSKQGAHSNQPQHF
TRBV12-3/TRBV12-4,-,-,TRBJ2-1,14,TGTGCCAGCAGTTTAAACCCGGCCGGTGGGGATTTGTTCTTC,CASSLNPAGGDLFF
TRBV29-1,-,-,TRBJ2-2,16,TGCAGCGTTTTAGGGGTGAGGAGCGCGAACACCGGGGAGCTGTTTTTT,CSVLGVRSANTGELFF
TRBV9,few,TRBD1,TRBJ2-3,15,TGTGCCAGCAGCATCGGGACAGGGGTTAGAGATACGCAGTATTTT,CASSIGTGVRDTQYF
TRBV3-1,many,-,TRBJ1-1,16,TGTGCCAGCAGCGACCCAGGAGAGATAAAGAACACTGAAGCTTTCTTT,CASSDPGEIKNTEAFF
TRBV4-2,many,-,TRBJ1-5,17,TGTGCCAGCAGCCAAGAGGTCAGCGGGGCTTGGGGTCAGCCCCAGCATTTT,CASSQEVSGAWGQPQHF
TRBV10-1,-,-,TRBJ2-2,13,TGCGCCACCAAGGATACGAACACCGGGGAGCTGTTTTTT,CATKDTNTGELFF
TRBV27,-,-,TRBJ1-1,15,TGTGCCAGCAGTTTAAAACCCACCGGTTACACTGAAGCTTTCTTT,CASSLKPTGYTEAFF
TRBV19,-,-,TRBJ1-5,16,TGTGCCAGTAGTGACTCTCTCCGGGACACTTATCAGCCCCAGCATTTT,CASSDSLRDTYQPQHF
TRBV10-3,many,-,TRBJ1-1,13,TGTGCCAGCAGAGGACAGACGAACACTGAAGCTTTCTTT,CASRGQTNTEAFF
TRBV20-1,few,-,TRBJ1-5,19,TGCAGTGCTAGAGATCTGGAGGACCCCAGACCATATAGCAATCAGCCCCAGCATTTT,CSARDLEDPRPYSNQPQHF
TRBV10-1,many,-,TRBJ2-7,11,TGCGCCAGCAGTGATAGGGGCAAGCAGTACTTC,CASSDRGKQYF
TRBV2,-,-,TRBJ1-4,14,TGTGCCAGCATTAAGGAGCCAGCTAATGAAAAACTGTTTTTT,CASIKEPANEKLFF
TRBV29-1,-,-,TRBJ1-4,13,TGCAGCGCCAAAGGGTCGGCTAATGAAAAACTGTTTTTT,CSAKGSANEKLFF
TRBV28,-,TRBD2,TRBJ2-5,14,TGTGCCAGCAGTGTAACTAGCGCCTATGGGACCCAGTACTTC,CASSVTSAYGTQYF
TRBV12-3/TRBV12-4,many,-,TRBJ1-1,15,TGTGCCAGCAGTTTTAACCCAGTCTTGAACACTGAAGCTTTCTTT,CASSFNPVLNTEAFF
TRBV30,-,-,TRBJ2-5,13,TGTGCCTGGAGCGGGAGTTTAGTCGAGACCCAGTACTTC,CAWSGSLVETQYF
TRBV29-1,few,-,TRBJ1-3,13,TGCAGCGTTGTAGGGGTTGGTGGAAACACCATATATTTT,CSVVGVGGNTIYF
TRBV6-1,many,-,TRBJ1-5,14,TGTGCCAGCGTGGGGCAGACATACAATCAGCCCCAGCATTTT,CASVGQTYNQPQHF
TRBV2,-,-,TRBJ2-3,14,TGTGCCAGCAGTGATCAGGGAGTCACAGATACGCAGTATTTT,CASSDQGVTDTQYF
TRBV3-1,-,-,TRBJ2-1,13,TGTGCCAGCAGCCAAGATGAGTCGGCCTGGCGGTTCTTC,CASSQDESAWRFF
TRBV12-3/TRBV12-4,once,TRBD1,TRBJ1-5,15,TGTGCCAGCATTGACACCGGGACAGGGAATCAGCCCCAGCATTTT,CASIDTGTGNQPQHF
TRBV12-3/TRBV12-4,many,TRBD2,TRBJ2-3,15,TGTGCCAGCAGGCGGGGGGCGGGAGTGGCGGATACGCAGTATTTT,CASRRGAGVADTQYF
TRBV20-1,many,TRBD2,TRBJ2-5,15,TGCAGTGCTTTCTATATAGCGGGGGAAGGAGGGACCCAGTACTTC,CSAFYIAGEGGTQYF
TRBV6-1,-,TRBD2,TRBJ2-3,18,TGTGCCAGCAGGCGACCGGGACTAGCGGGGGGGCAATTAGATACGCAGTATTTT,CASRRPGLAGGQLDTQYF